The rows below give T cell receptor beta chains drawn from one sample of a study of cytomegalovirus exposure and HLA in healthy donors. Clones were sequenced by immunoSEQ multiplex PCR, and TCRdb holds only the in-frame ones, with some missing. This table holds more than 80,000 clones, 88% found once. The sequenced sample consisted of PBMCs. The origin of the receptors is a woman younger than 30 in good health and CMV-seropositive. The CDR3 runs from the conserved cysteine through the conserved F or W. Each record gives: V gene, D gene, clone size, J gene, CDR3 protein, CDR3 DNA. A D gene is named only where the DNA matches it firmly. Some rows mark clone size as missing; the rest say once, few, many or name a class of expanded clone.

TRBV19	NA	NA	TRBJ2-6	CASSTGHPRANVLTF	TGTGCCAGTAGTACCGGTCATCCTAGGGCCAACGTCCTGACTTTC
TRBV5-4	NA	NA	TRBJ2-7	CASSLGNRDSYEQYF	TGTGCCAGCAGCTTGGGTAACAGGGACTCCTACGAGCAGTACTTC
TRBV5-8	TRBD1	NA	TRBJ2-5	CASSHLVGDSQRQTQYF	TGTGCCAGCAGCCACCTTGTGGGGGACAGCCAGAGACAGACCCAGTACTTC
TRBV6-1	TRBD2	once	TRBJ2-5	CASSEAGREETQYF	TGTGCCAGCAGTGAAGCGGGGAGGGAAGAGACCCAGTACTTC
TRBV7-9	NA	NA	TRBJ2-1	CASSLAPGKPEQFF	TGTGCCAGCAGCTTAGCCCCAGGGAAGCCTGAGCAGTTCTTC
TRBV5-4	NA	once	TRBJ1-1	CASSPNWGGGTEAFF	TGTGCCAGCAGCCCGAACTGGGGGGGAGGCACTGAAGCTTTCTTT
TRBV28	TRBD1	NA	TRBJ1-2	CASSLLRTGGPGGYTF	TGTGCCAGCAGTCTCTTGCGGACAGGTGGCCCAGGCGGCTACACCTTC
TRBV5-5	NA	few	TRBJ2-7	CASSPRDHYEQYF	TGTGCCAGCAGCCCGCGGGACCACTACGAGCAGTACTTC
TRBV9	TRBD1	NA	TRBJ2-7	CASSVGDRGAYEQYF	TGTGCCAGCAGCGTAGGGGACAGGGGTGCCTACGAGCAGTACTTC
TRBV4-1	TRBD1	NA	TRBJ1-4	CASSQDPGDRPKEKLFF	TGCGCCAGCAGCCAAGATCCGGGGGACAGACCCAAGGAAAAACTGTTTTTT
TRBV10-1	NA	NA	TRBJ2-5	CASSSLRGETQYF	TGCGCCAGCAGTTCCCTCCGCGGGGAGACCCAGTACTTC
TRBV28	NA	few	TRBJ1-1	CASTLLGRNTEAFF	TGTGCCAGCACTCTCCTGGGGCGTAACACTGAAGCTTTCTTT
TRBV6-5	NA	NA	TRBJ1-2	CASSYEGGLNYGYTF	TGTGCCAGCAGTTACGAGGGCGGCCTTAACTATGGCTACACCTTC
TRBV27	TRBD1	NA	TRBJ1-1	CASSLHTGVVGAFF	TGTGCCAGCAGTTTACACACAGGGGTAGTAGGAGCTTTCTTT
TRBV6-6	TRBD1	NA	TRBJ2-2	CATLTTGAVDTGELFF	TGTGCCACCTTAACGACAGGGGCGGTCGACACCGGGGAGCTGTTTTTT
TRBV29-1	NA	NA	TRBJ2-7	CSVDLQGTYEQYF	TGCAGCGTTGACTTACAGGGCACCTACGAGCAGTACTTC
TRBV4-3	TRBD1	NA	TRBJ2-5	CASSAHRDREETQYF	TGCGCCAGCAGCGCACACCGGGACAGAGAAGAGACCCAGTACTTC
TRBV6-5	NA	NA	TRBJ2-1	CASSYATYNEQFF	TGTGCCAGCAGTTACGCCACATACAATGAGCAGTTCTTC
TRBV5-1	NA	NA	TRBJ1-1	CASSLGGGPTEAFF	TGCGCCAGCAGCTTGGGGGGAGGGCCCACTGAAGCTTTCTTT
TRBV14	TRBD1	NA	TRBJ2-5	CASSQGQGTGETQYF	TGTGCCAGCAGCCAAGGACAGGGGACGGGCGAGACCCAGTACTTC
TRBV4-3	TRBD1	NA	TRBJ2-6	CASSKDRGAGANVLTF	TGCGCCAGCAGCAAGGACAGGGGTGCTGGGGCCAACGTCCTGACTTTC
TRBV28	NA	NA	TRBJ1-4	CASSRSQGMGEKLFF	TGTGCCAGCAGTCGCTCACAGGGTATGGGTGAAAAACTGTTTTTT
TRBV7-9	NA	NA	TRBJ1-6	CASSIGSDSPLHF	TGTGCCAGCAGCATCGGTTCGGATTCACCCCTCCACTTT
TRBV5-6	NA	NA	TRBJ1-1	CASSFGGGNTEAFF	TGTGCCAGCAGCTTCGGGGGGGGGAACACTGAAGCTTTCTTT
TRBV25-1	NA	once	TRBJ2-3	CASSEPGLLSCVQYF	TGTGCCAGCAGTGAGCCGGGACTTCTCTCTTGTGTGCAGTATTTT
TRBV7-2	TRBD1	NA	TRBJ1-3	CASSLWAQQGTLSGNTIYF	TGTGCCAGCAGCTTATGGGCCCAACAGGGGACGCTCTCTGGAAACACCATATATTTT
TRBV18	TRBD1	NA	TRBJ2-2	CASSEQGAFNTGELFF	TGTGCCAGCTCGGAGCAGGGGGCGTTTAACACCGGGGAGCTGTTTTTT
TRBV25-1	NA	NA	TRBJ2-2	CASSEQGGTGELFF	TGTGCCAGCAGTGAACAGGGTGGCACCGGGGAGCTGTTTTTT
TRBV6-1	NA	NA	TRBJ1-2	CASMGTGFSGYTF	TGTGCCAGCATGGGGACTGGCTTCTCTGGCTACACCTTC
TRBV28	TRBD1	NA	TRBJ1-1	CASSVDRVGGEAFF	TGTGCCAGCAGTGTCGACAGGGTCGGTGGTGAAGCTTTCTTT
TRBV28	TRBD1	NA	TRBJ1-6	CASSSELTGRNSPLHF	TGTGCCAGCAGTTCAGAGTTGACAGGGCGTAATTCACCCCTCCACTTT
TRBV7-9	TRBD1	NA	TRBJ1-5	CASSAGTVQPQHF	TGTGCCAGCAGCGCAGGGACAGTTCAGCCCCAGCATTTT
TRBV25-1	NA	NA	TRBJ1-3	CASSESLTGPFSGNTIYF	TGTGCCAGCAGTGAATCGCTAACAGGACCATTCTCTGGAAACACCATATATTTT
TRBV10-3	TRBD2	NA	TRBJ2-5	CAISESALLRGGQETQYF	TGTGCCATCAGTGAGTCGGCACTACTCCGGGGGGGCCAAGAGACCCAGTACTTC
TRBV4-3	NA	NA	TRBJ1-4	CASSQDLGSPNQKLFF	TGCGCCAGCAGCCAAGATTTGGGGAGCCCAAATCAAAAACTGTTTTTT
TRBV6-5	TRBD1	NA	TRBJ1-1	CASSYGDRGNTEAFF	TGTGCCAGCAGTTACGGGGACAGGGGGAACACTGAAGCTTTCTTT
TRBV5-1	NA	NA	TRBJ1-4	CASSKDSTNEKLFF	TGCGCCAGCAGCAAAGACTCAACTAATGAAAAACTGTTTTTT
TRBV9	NA	NA	TRBJ2-4	CASSVSLAKNIQYF	TGTGCCAGCAGCGTAAGCCTAGCCAAAAACATTCAGTACTTC
TRBV11-3	NA	NA	TRBJ1-1	CASSREGNTEAFF	TGTGCCAGCTCACGGGAGGGGAACACTGAAGCTTTCTTT
TRBV27	TRBD2	NA	TRBJ2-1	CASHFRRSGGYEQFF	TGTGCCAGTCATTTTCGGCGTAGCGGGGGGTATGAGCAGTTCTTC
TRBV6-1	NA	NA	TRBJ2-2	CASSGDFNTGELFF	TGTGCCAGCAGTGGGGACTTTAACACCGGGGAGCTGTTTTTT
TRBV19	TRBD1	NA	TRBJ1-1	CASSRQGQGTEAFF	TGTGCCAGTAGTAGACAGGGTCAAGGTACTGAAGCTTTCTTT
TRBV19	NA	few	TRBJ1-5	CASSIGSGKGQPQHF	TGTGCCAGTAGTATTGGGTCAGGGAAGGGTCAGCCCCAGCATTTT
TRBV7-2	NA	NA	TRBJ1-3	CASSLMGGGNTIYF	TGTGCCAGCAGCTTAATGGGAGGTGGAAACACCATATATTTT
TRBV2	NA	NA	TRBJ1-5	CASSEWGEGQPQHF	TGTGCCAGCAGTGAGTGGGGGGAGGGTCAGCCCCAGCATTTT